The 4 T cell receptor beta chains below all came from one sample that was sequenced in a study of blood T cells in healthy people across ages (dated by TCRdb to between 2014 and 2016). The library was built by means of 5' RACE. Sequenced using an Illumina HiSeq 2500. The second PCR ran for roughly 7 to 12 cycles and used a J-beta primer mix along with a sample-barcoded 5' primer. The public reads were quality trimmed at Q25 with fastp and then assembled into clones with MiXCR by TCRdb, keeping productive beta chains. Each entry merges the rows of one CDR3 protein and shows their most common DNA and genes. The sample data list over a million distinct CDR3 sequences, and 35% to 45% of these were observed just once. The top ten clones comprise around 8% of the sample. The specimen was blood. Receptor source: a woman under 30 in good health.

The J gene is TRBJ2-1, the V gene TRBV27; a possible D gene is TRBD1 (6 bases). The CDR3 runs to 15 residues. Trimming cost V 0 bases and J 3 bases, with 9 bases left between them. CDR1 is MNHEY and CDR2 is SMNVEV in the germline V gene (reference sequence). The CDR3 DNA is TGTGCCAGCAGTTTATCTGGACAGTTCTACAATGAGCAGTTCTTC. Protein: CASSLSGQFYNEQFF.

The rearrangement links TRBV4-2 to TRBJ1-2; TRBD1 agrees at 10 bases. Trimming took 0 bases from V and 4 from J; bases not matched to a gene: 11. The CDR3 loop spans 18 amino acids. Germline CDR1 and CDR2: LGHNA and YNFKEQ. The CDR3 spells CASSQDPPTWTGGYGYTF. CDR3 sequence (DNA): TGTGCCAGCAGCCAAGATCCTCCCACCTGGACAGGGGGCTATGGCTACACCTTC.

J is TRBJ2-4 and V is TRBV27; D not certain. TRBJ2-7 matches the DNA end more closely, so the J call is doubtful. Germline V CDR1 and CDR2: MNHEY, SMNVEV (reference sequence). The CDR3 spans 13 residues. CDR3 sequence reads: CASSRQRTYEQYF. CDR3 sequence (DNA): TGTGCCAGCAGCCGTCAGAGGACCTACGAGCAGTACTTC.

This clonotype was seen a handful of times. The V call is TRBV9, the J call TRBJ2-3, with 10 nucleotides matching TRBD1. J lost 4 bases, V lost 3 bases, and 11 bases had no gene match. The CDR3 is 17 residues long. Per germline, CDR1 SGDLS and CDR2 YYNGEE. The chain's CDR3 is CASSDVMDRGWSDTQYF. CDR3 bases: TGTGCCAGCAGCGATGTTATGGACAGGGGGTGGTCAGATACGCAGTATTTT.